These 7 T cell receptor beta chains came from one sample sequenced in a study of T cells after posttransplantation cyclophosphamide. Here immunoSEQ multiplex PCR was the method, and the copy in TCRdb shows in-frame clones only, minus some. This repertoire shows about 21,000 clones, roughly 87% found once; its top ten account for about 7.3%. Cyclophosphamide on days +3 and +4 followed busulfan-fludarabine conditioning and a marrow graft. Source: PBMCs, taken after allogeneic stem cell transplant with posttransplant cyclophosphamide. The receptors originated from a female patient aged 40 to 55 who received an allogeneic stem cell transplant from a related donor, was CMV-positive, and had no GVHD. Some T cells may be provided by the graft donor.

The genes are TRBV9 and TRBJ2-1; 12 bases map to TRBD2. The length of the CDR3 is 15 residues. Unmatched junction bases numbered 3, after V lost 0 bases and J lost 8 bases. Germline CDR1 is SGDLS and CDR2 is YYNGEE. The CDR3 region has the DNA TGTGCCAGCAGCGTAGGACTAGCGGGAGCATATGAGCAGTTCTTC. This encodes CASSVGLAGAYEQFF.

V and J are TRBV14 and TRBJ1-3; 9 bases align to TRBD1. The CDR3 has 20 amino acids. The germline V gene encodes CDR1 SGHDN and CDR2 FVKESK. The junction had 15 bases not matched to a gene; V was cut back by 3 bases and J by 0 bases. Here the CDR3 reads CASSHLFRDRVLYSGNTIYF. CDR3 nucleotides: TGTGCCAGCAGCCACCTTTTCCGGGACAGGGTCCTTTACTCTGGAAACACCATATATTTT.

The chain employs TRBV19 and TRBJ2-1; 9 bases match TRBD2. This CDR3 spans 15 amino acids. V was pared by 2 bases and J by 7 bases, with 6 bases of the junction left unmatched. Germline-derived CDR1 and CDR2 are LNHDA and SQIVND (reference sequence). The CDR3 spells CASSIRLAEKNEQFF. In DNA, the CDR3 is TGTGCCAGTAGTATAAGACTAGCGGAGAAGAATGAGCAGTTCTTC. The full variable domain, its missing parts supplied by reference TRBV19 and TRBJ2-1, is DGGITQSPKYLFRKEGQNVTLSCEQNLNHDAMYWYRQDPGQGLRLIYYSQIVNDFQKGDIAEGYSVSREKKESFPLTVTSAQKNPTAFYLCASSIRLAEKNEQFFGPGTRLTVL.

CDR3 protein: CASSRLVGGGGQGNYEQYF. The DNA for the CDR3 is TGTGCCAGCAGCCGACTCGTAGGTGGGGGGGGACAGGGGAACTACGAGCAGTACTTC. J is TRBJ2-7 and V is TRBV5-6, with 10 nucleotides matching TRBD1. The CDR3 loop spans 19 amino acids. The V gene's germline CDR1 is SGHDT and CDR2 YYEEEE. V was clipped by 4 bases and J by 3 bases; unmatched bases: 19.

This clone was seen a handful of times. It is unclear where the CDR3 begins or ends on the DNA, so no DNA is shown, and the CDR3 is as TCRdb lists it. V and J are TRBV28 and TRBJ1-3; the table assigns TRBD1, which was not confirmed against the DNA. A total of 16 residues make up the CDR3, ends included. From germline, CDR1 is MDHEN and CDR2 SYDVKM. CDR3 sequence reads: CASSPGWGTGTLYGDF.

CDR3 bases: TGTGCCAGCAGCTTGACTAGCGGGTGGGAGACCCAGTACTTC. This codes for CASSLTSGWETQYF. The J gene is TRBJ2-5, the V gene TRBV5-6; TRBD2 matches at 9 bases. CDR3 length equals 14 residues. Germline loops: CDR1 SGHDT, CDR2 YYEEEE. V lost 1 base, J lost 5 bases, and 3 bases stayed unmatched. The variable domain in full, completed from reference TRBV5-6 and TRBJ2-5, reads DAGVTQSPTHLIKTRGQQVTLRCSPKSGHDTVSWYQQALGQGPQFIFQYYEEEERQRGNFPDRFSGHQFPNYSSELNVNALLLGDSALYLCASSLTSGWETQYFGPGTRLLVL.

The V and J genes are TRBV10-3 and TRBJ2-2, with 13 bases fitting TRBD2. This CDR3 is built from 15 residues. The V gene's germline CDR1 is ENHRY and CDR2 SYGVKD. V dropped 10 bases and J dropped 4; count of bases not matched to a gene: 6. The CDR3 coding sequence is TGTGCCACTACAGGACTAGCGGGAGTCACCGGGGAGCTGTTTTTT. It specifies CATTGLAGVTGELFF.